The clone carrying this TCR beta chain came up once. The sample belongs to a study of blood T cell repertoires in COVID-19. Whole-study context: Sample material is recorded as cDNA or gDNA derived from T cells, B-cell-depleted T cells, or PBMCs.

In germline, CDR1 is MNHNS, CDR2 SASEGT. The CDR3 extends over 17 amino acids. Trimming took 3 bases from V and 8 from J; bases not matched to a gene: 15. Some clones are missing from TCRdb's copy, which holds only in-frame ones; the method was immunoSEQ multiplex PCR. Among some 160,000 clones, approximately 85% were seen once, and the ten largest hold around 2.9%. Followed over time, Seattle patients had been enrolled while infection was active. The chain is built from TRBV6-1 and TRBJ2-1; 8 nucleotides line up with TRBD1. Material for sequencing was peripheral blood. The sequence was obtained from a woman aged 80 or over with COVID-19, enrolled during active disease. Here the CDR3 reads CASSDSLWTGTDDEQFF. CDR3 DNA sequence: TGTGCCAGCAGTGACAGCCTTTGGACAGGGACTGATGATGAGCAGTTCTTC.